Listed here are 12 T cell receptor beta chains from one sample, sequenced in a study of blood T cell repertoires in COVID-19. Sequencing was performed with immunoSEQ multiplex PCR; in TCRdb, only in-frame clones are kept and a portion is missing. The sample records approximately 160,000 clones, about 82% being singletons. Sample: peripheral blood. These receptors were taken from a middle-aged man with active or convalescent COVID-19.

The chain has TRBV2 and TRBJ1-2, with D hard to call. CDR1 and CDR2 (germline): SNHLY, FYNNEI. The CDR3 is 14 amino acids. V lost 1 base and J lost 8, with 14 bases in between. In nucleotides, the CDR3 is TGTGCCAGCAGTGAAGTGAGGGTAGGAAGCGGCTACACCTTC. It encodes CASSEVRVGSGYTF. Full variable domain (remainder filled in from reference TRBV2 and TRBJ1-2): EPEVTQTPSHQVTQMGQEVILRCVPISNHLYFYWYRQILGQKVEFLVSFYNNEISEKSEIFDDQFSVERPDGSNFTLKIRSTKLEDSAMYFCASSEVRVGSGYTFGSGTRLTVV.

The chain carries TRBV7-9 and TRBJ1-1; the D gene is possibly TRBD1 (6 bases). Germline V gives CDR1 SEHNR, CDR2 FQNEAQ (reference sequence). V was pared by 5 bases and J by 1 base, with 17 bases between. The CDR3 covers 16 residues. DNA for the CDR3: TGTGCCAGCAGCCCAAGTTGGGGGCAAGGGAACACTGAAGCTTTCTTT. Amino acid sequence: CASSPSWGQGNTEAFF.

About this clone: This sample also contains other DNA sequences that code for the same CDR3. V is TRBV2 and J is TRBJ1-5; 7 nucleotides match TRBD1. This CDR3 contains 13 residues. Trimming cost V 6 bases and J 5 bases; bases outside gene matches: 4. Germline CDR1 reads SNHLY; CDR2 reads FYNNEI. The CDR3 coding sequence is TGTGCCAGCAGCCCAACAGGGGATCAGCCCCAGCATTTT. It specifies CASSPTGDQPQHF.

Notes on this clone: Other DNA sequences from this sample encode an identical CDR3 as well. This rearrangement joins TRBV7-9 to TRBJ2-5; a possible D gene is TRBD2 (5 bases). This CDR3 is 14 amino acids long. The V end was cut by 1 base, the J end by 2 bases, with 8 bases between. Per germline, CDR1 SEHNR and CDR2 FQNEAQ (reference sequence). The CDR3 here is CASSLDRGQETQYF. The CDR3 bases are TGTGCCAGCAGCTTAGATCGAGGGCAAGAGACCCAGTACTTC.

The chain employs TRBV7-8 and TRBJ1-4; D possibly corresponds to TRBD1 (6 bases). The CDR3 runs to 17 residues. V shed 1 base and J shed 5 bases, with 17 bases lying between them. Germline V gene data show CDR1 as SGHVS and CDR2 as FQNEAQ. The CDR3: CASSLVLGDRLNEKLFF. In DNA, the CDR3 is TGTGCCAGCAGCTTAGTTCTTGGAGACAGGCTCAATGAAAAACTGTTTTTT.

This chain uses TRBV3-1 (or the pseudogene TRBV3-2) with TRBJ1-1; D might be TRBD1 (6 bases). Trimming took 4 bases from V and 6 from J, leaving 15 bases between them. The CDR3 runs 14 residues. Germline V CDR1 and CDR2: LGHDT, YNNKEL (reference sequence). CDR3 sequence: CASSPAQGRAEAFF. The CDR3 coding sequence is TGTGCCAGCAGCCCCGCACAGGGACGGGCTGAAGCTTTCTTT.

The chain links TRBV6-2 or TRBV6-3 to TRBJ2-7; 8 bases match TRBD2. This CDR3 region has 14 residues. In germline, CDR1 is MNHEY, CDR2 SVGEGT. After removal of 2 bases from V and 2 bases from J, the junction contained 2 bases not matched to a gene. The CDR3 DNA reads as TGTGCCAGCAGTTACCCGGGACTAGCCTACGAGCAGTACTTC. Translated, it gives CASSYPGLAYEQYF.

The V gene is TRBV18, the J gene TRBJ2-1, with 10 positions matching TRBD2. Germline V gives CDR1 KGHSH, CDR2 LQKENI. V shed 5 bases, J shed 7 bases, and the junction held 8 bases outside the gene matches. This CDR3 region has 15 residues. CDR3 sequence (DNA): TGTGCCAGCTCATCAAGCGGGGGGGCCAGGAATGAGCAGTTCTTC. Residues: CASSSSGGARNEQFF.

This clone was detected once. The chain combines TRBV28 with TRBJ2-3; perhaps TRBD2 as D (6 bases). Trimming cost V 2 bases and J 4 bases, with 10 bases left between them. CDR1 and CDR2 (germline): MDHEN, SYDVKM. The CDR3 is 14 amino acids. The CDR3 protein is CASSLGGMADTQYF. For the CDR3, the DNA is TGTGCCAGCAGTTTAGGCGGGATGGCAGATACGCAGTATTTT.

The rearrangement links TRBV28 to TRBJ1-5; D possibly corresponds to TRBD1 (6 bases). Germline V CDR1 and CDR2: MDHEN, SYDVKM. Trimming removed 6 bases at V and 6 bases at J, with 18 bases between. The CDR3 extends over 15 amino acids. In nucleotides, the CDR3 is TGTGCCAGCAGCCACCCCCAGGGGCCAGTTCAGCCCCAGCATTTT. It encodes CASSHPQGPVQPQHF.

CDR3 coding DNA: TGTGCCAGCAGCTTCTACACAGATACGCAGTATTTT. Translated: CASSFYTDTQYF. This chain uses TRBV9 with TRBJ2-3; D gene ambiguous. CDR3 size: 12 residues. CDR1 and CDR2 (germline): SGDLS, YYNGEE. V shed 4 bases and J shed 2 bases, with 5 bases lying between them. Together with reference TRBV9 and TRBJ2-3, the CDR3 gives the full variable domain: DSGVTQTPKHLITATGQRVTLRCSPRSGDLSVYWYQQSLDQGLQFLIQYYNGEERAKGNILERFSAQQFPDLHSELNLSSLELGDSALYFCASSFYTDTQYFGPGTRLTVL.

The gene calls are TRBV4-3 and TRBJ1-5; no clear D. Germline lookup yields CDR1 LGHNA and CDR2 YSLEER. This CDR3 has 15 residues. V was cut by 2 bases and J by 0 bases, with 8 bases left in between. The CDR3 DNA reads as TGCGCCAGCAGCCAACAGATAAATAGCAATCAGCCCCAGCATTTT. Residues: CASSQQINSNQPQHF.